A single sample gave rise to the 22 T cell receptor beta chains below, sequenced in a study of shared clonotypes between healthy human individuals. The data were produced by immunoSEQ multiplex PCR, yet TCRdb's version contains in-frame clones alone and is incomplete. Among just over 2,000,000 clones, roughly 96% were seen once, and the ten largest hold roughly 0.13%. The sample was naive CD4+ T cells sorted from blood. Specified subset: CD45RA+ positively selected. The origin of the receptors is a man younger than 35 in good health.

The rearrangement joins TRBV7-2 to TRBJ1-1, with D unclear. Germline loops: CDR1 SGHTA, CDR2 FQGNSA. The CDR3 loop spans 16 amino acids. V was trimmed by 2 bases and J by 1 base, leaving 14 bases between them. In DNA form, the CDR3 reads TGTGCCAGCAGCTTATCATGGACGACGGGGAACACTGAAGCTTTCTTT. Translated, it gives CASSLSWTTGNTEAFF.

About this clone itself: Possible read error: a much larger clone is one base away. V is TRBV4-2 and J is TRBJ2-7; 10 nucleotides agree with TRBD1. The germline CDR1 and CDR2 sequences are LGHNA and YNFKEQ. The J segment lost 2 bases and the V segment lost 6 bases, leaving 4 bases of the junction unmatched. The CDR3 covers 14 residues. Here the CDR3 DNA reads TGTGCCAGCAGTCCGGGACAGGGGACCTACGAGCAGTACTTC. Its translation: CASSPGQGTYEQYF.

This chain joins TRBV5-6 and TRBJ2-6; D is undetermined. The germline V gene encodes CDR1 SGHDT and CDR2 YYEEEE. Trimming pared 0 bases from V and 0 bases from J, leaving 7 bases between. The length of the CDR3 is 16 residues. CDR3 nucleotides: TGTGCCAGCAGCTTGGGACGGCTCTCTGGGGCCAACGTCCTGACTTTC. It yields the protein CASSLGRLSGANVLTF.

The chain employs TRBV10-3 and TRBJ1-2, with D unclear. The CDR3 runs to 14 residues. Trimming took 6 bases from V and 2 from J, leaving 13 bases between them. The germline gives CDR1 ENHRY, CDR2 SYGVKD. CDR3 region: CAIRKGPDNYGYTF. The CDR3 region has the DNA TGTGCCATCAGGAAGGGCCCAGACAACTATGGCTACACCTTC.

On this clone: This same CDR3 is encoded by further DNA sequences in the sample. This chain uses TRBV11-2 with TRBJ1-3; D is uncertain. The CDR3 is made up of 14 amino acids. The V end lost 5 bases, the J end lost 4 bases, and 12 bases lay between the germline ends. Germline CDR1 and CDR2: SGHAT and FQNNGV. CDR3 sequence reads: CASSLGVSGNTIYF. The CDR3 region has the DNA TGTGCCAGCAGCCTTGGGGTCTCCGGAAACACCATATATTTT.

The sample holds one count of this clone. The chain links TRBV6-1 to TRBJ2-1; D call uncertain. V gave up 8 bases and J gave up 2 bases, with 10 bases separating them. This CDR3 region has 13 residues. Germline loops: CDR1 MNHNS, CDR2 SASEGT. The CDR3 protein is CASGSGAYNEQFF. CDR3 in DNA: TGTGCCAGCGGTAGTGGGGCCTACAATGAGCAGTTCTTC.

This clone was seen just once. The genes are TRBV6-1 and TRBJ2-3; 9 bases agree with TRBD2. The trim removed 10 bases at V and 3 bases at J, leaving 8 bases unmatched. The CDR3 is 14 amino acids. Germline V gene sequence: CDR1 MNHNS, CDR2 SASEGT. DNA of the CDR3: TGTGCCACCCGGCGGGGGGGGCTGACAGATACGCAGTATTTT. Translated: CATRRGGLTDTQYF.

The V and J genes are TRBV7-9 and TRBJ1-4; D perhaps matches TRBD1 (5 bases). The CDR3 is 15 amino acids. Germline V CDR1 and CDR2: SEHNR, FQNEAQ (reference sequence). The ends were cut back, 5 bases at V and 11 bases at J, with 21 bases in the middle. The CDR3 DNA follows: TGTGCCAGCAGCCCCCCGGGGCGGGAAATGAGGAAACTGTTTTTT. This gives the protein CASSPPGREMRKLFF.

The chain combines TRBV6-1 with TRBJ2-1; D uncertain. There are 13 residues in the CDR3. Trimming left V 4 bases short and J 5 bases short, with 9 bases between. The V gene's germline CDR1 is MNHNS and CDR2 SASEGT. The DNA of the CDR3 is TGTGCCAGCAGTGGCCCTTTGGACAATGAGCAGTTCTTC. Its protein is CASSGPLDNEQFF.

This sequence joins TRBV6-1 and TRBJ1-3, with 7 nucleotides matching TRBD1. Trimming removed 2 bases from V and 1 base from J; junction bases left unmatched: 11. The CDR3 is 18 residues long. CDR1 and CDR2 from the germline V gene are MNHNS and SASEGT. The chain's CDR3 is CASSESLSTGRSGNTIYF. In DNA form, the CDR3 reads TGTGCCAGCAGTGAAAGCCTTTCGACAGGGCGGTCTGGAAACACCATATATTTT.

The rearrangement joins TRBV28 to TRBJ2-2; D assignment may be TRBD1 or TRBD2 (5 bases each). Trimming stripped 3 bases from V and 4 bases from J, with 15 bases between. Per the germline V gene, CDR1 is MDHEN and CDR2 is SYDVKM. This CDR3 has 16 amino acids. The CDR3 is CASSLARVRGTGELFF. The CDR3 DNA follows: TGTGCCAGCAGTTTGGCCAGGGTGAGGGGCACCGGGGAGCTGTTTTTT.

Comments on this clone: The same CDR3 can be traced to other DNA sequences in this sample. V and J are TRBV20-1 and TRBJ2-5; 8 bases line up with TRBD2. Germline CDR1 DFQATT, CDR2 SNEGSKA (reference sequence). The CDR3 covers 11 residues. The CDR3 DNA is TGCAGCGCCGGGGGGGAAGAGACCCAGTACTTC. It is translated as CSAGGEETQYF.

Of note for this clone: The sample carries other DNA sequences with the same CDR3. The chain has TRBV5-1 and TRBJ2-2; D perhaps matches TRBD2 (5 bases). Trimming took off 0 bases at V and 1 base at J, with 7 bases between the two ends. CDR1 and CDR2 from the germline V gene are SGHRS and YFSETQ. This CDR3 spans 15 amino acids. As DNA, the CDR3 is TGCGCCAGCAGCTTGGCGGCGGGGAACACCGGGGAGCTGTTTTTT. Protein sequence: CASSLAAGNTGELFF.

This clone was picked up a small number of times. The rearrangement uses TRBV6-6 and TRBJ1-5; D remains ambiguous. Germline lookup yields CDR1 MNHNY and CDR2 SVGAGI (reference sequence). V was clipped by 2 bases and J by 12 bases, with 8 bases between them. The CDR3 consists of 11 residues. The CDR3 sequence is CASSYGPHQHF. CDR3 nucleotides: TGTGCCAGCAGTTACGGACCTCACCAGCATTTT.

This chain uses TRBV30 with TRBJ1-2; D may be TRBD1 (5 bases). The CDR3 is 13 amino acids. The germline gives CDR1 GTSNPN, CDR2 SVGIG (reference sequence). Trimming removed 2 bases from V and 8 bases from J, with 15 bases in between. CDR3 bases: TGTGCCTGGAGTCCCGGGACGGCCCTCGGCTACACCTTC. This gives the protein CAWSPGTALGYTF.

The gene calls are TRBV7-9 and TRBJ1-6, with 7 bases matching TRBD1. Germline values: CDR1 SEHNR, CDR2 FQNEAQ (reference sequence). The V and J ends lost 1 base and 7 bases, in that order; junction bases with no gene match: 1. CDR3 length: 14 amino acids. The CDR3 reads CASSLETGNSPLHF. As DNA, the CDR3 is TGTGCCAGCAGCTTAGAGACAGGGAATTCACCCCTCCACTTT.

The chain joins TRBV7-9 to TRBJ1-4; D is perhaps TRBD1 (5 bases). CDR3 length equals 16 residues. Germline CDR1 is SEHNR and CDR2 is FQNEAQ (reference sequence). V was shortened by 5 bases and J by 0 bases, with 13 bases between the two germline ends. Here the CDR3 DNA reads TGTGCCAGCAGCCCGGGACGGCATACAACTAATGAAAAACTGTTTTTT. Translated: CASSPGRHTTNEKLFF.

This sequence joins TRBV10-1 and TRBJ2-7; tentative D call: TRBD1 (6 bases). Trimming cost V 2 bases and J 5 bases, with 10 bases left between them. From germline, CDR1 is WNHNN and CDR2 SYGVQD (reference sequence). This CDR3 is 13 amino acids long. The CDR3 loop is CASSEQGNHEQYF. DNA of the CDR3: TGCGCCAGCAGTGAGCAGGGGAACCACGAGCAGTACTTC.

As for this clone: Within the sample, other DNA sequences also encode this same CDR3. V is TRBV25-1 and J is TRBJ1-1; D is unresolved. V lost 4 bases, J lost 2 bases, and 2 bases lay in between. This CDR3 has 11 residues. Germline values: CDR1 MGHDK, CDR2 SYGVNS. In nucleotides, the CDR3 is TGTGCCAGCAGTGGTAACACTGAAGCTTTCTTT. Translating it yields CASSGNTEAFF.

The chain combines TRBV7-8 with TRBJ2-4; TRBD2 might be the D (6 bases). The germline V and J ends were trimmed by 5 bases and 2 bases, with 22 bases remaining between them. Per germline, CDR1 SGHVS and CDR2 FQNEAQ. The CDR3 length is 18 residues. The CDR3 sequence is CASSPRTPPGGTKNIQYF. CDR3 sequence (DNA): TGTGCCAGCAGCCCCCGGACGCCCCCAGGAGGGACCAAAAACATTCAGTACTTC.

The chain joins TRBV10-1 to TRBJ2-5; 7 bases map to TRBD1. J gave up 5 bases and V 0 bases, and 9 bases lay outside the gene matches. The CDR3 is 16 amino acids. CDR1 and CDR2 from the germline V gene are WNHNN and SYGVQD (reference sequence). CDR3 DNA sequence: TGCGCCAGCAGTGAGTCGGCAGGGGGTGTCCGGGAGACCCAGTACTTC. It yields the protein CASSESAGGVRETQYF.

The V and J genes are TRBV30 and TRBJ2-1, with a possible D match to TRBD2 (5 bases). Germline CDR1 GTSNPN, CDR2 SVGIG (reference sequence). Trimming pared 1 base from V and 4 bases from J, leaving 14 bases between. This CDR3 contains 15 residues. This CDR3 reads CAWSASGRLYNEQFF. The DNA for the CDR3 is TGTGCCTGGAGTGCGTCGGGAAGGCTTTACAATGAGCAGTTCTTC.